The 31 T cell receptor beta chains listed next were all sequenced from one sample in a study of vaccination effects on CD4 cells after COVID-19 (dated by TCRdb to 2021 to 2024). The ViraFEST assay stimulated PBMC with viral peptide pools and then used TCR sequencing to identify antigen-specific CD4+ T cell clonotypes by expansion. After around ten days of culture, CD4+ T cells were isolated with the EasySep CD4+ T cell isolation kit. Their specific antigens are unknown. Libraries were prepared through the immunoSEQ multiplex PCR assay. Held by TCRdb, this immuneACCESS table contains in-frame sequences only and omits some clones. Under half of the omission traces to an unresolved V gene where checked; the cause of the rest is unknown. This sample lists around 79,000 clones; approximately 74% were detected once. The ten largest clones add up to around 1.5% of the sample. The sequencing used CD4+ T cells from PBMCs cultured with HCoV-229E spike peptides, collected before COVID-19 vaccination. The meaning of the sample's cell subset or site label: HCoV-229E spike overlapping peptide pool stimulation. The receptors here all came from a human donor who received a COVID-19 vaccine.

Only one count was recorded for this clone. V is TRBV4-1 and J is TRBJ2-6, with D uncertain. Per germline, CDR1 MGHRA and CDR2 YSYEKL. Trimming stripped 1 base from V and 2 bases from J, with 9 bases between. There are 16 residues in the CDR3. CDR3 in DNA: TGCGCCAGCAGCCAAGTCACGAGGACTGGGGCCAACGTCCTGACTTTC. As protein: CASSQVTRTGANVLTF.

The chain couples TRBV6-5 to TRBJ2-2, with D possibly TRBD2 on 7 matching bases. This CDR3 region has 15 residues. V lost 5 bases to trimming and J lost 6 bases, with 16 bases between them. CDR1 and CDR2 from the germline V gene are MNHEY and SVGAGI. Here the CDR3 DNA reads TGTGCCAGCAGTCGAGGGGGGGATTGGTCCGGGGAGCTGTTTTTT. It is translated as CASSRGGDWSGELFF.

The genes are TRBV6-5 and TRBJ1-6; D not resolved. The V end lost 1 base, the J end lost 9 bases, and 16 bases lay between the germline ends. The length of the CDR3 is 16 residues. Germline V lookup: CDR1 MNHEY, CDR2 SVGAGI. CDR3 sequence (DNA): TGTGCCAGCAGTTACTACGGTACCTTATCAGGTTCACCCCTCCACTTT. Its protein product is CASSYYGTLSGSPLHF.

The chain recombines TRBV6-5 with TRBJ2-3; possible D gene TRBD2, 5 bases. The germline gives CDR1 MNHEY, CDR2 SVGAGI. The CDR3 runs to 11 residues. Trimming removed 11 bases from V and 5 bases from J, with 11 bases in between. The CDR3, as DNA: TGTGCCGCCGGGGTTCAAGATACGCAGTATTTT. This gives the protein CAAGVQDTQYF.

The rearrangement joins TRBV6-1 to TRBJ2-5, with D perhaps matching TRBD2 (7 bases). The V end lost 0 bases, the J end lost 4 bases, and 15 bases lay between the germline ends. Germline CDR1 and CDR2: MNHNS and SASEGT. The CDR3 covers 16 residues. This chain's CDR3 is CASSEASWGGVETQYF. CDR3 nucleotide sequence: TGTGCCAGCAGTGAAGCTTCGTGGGGGGGCGTAGAGACCCAGTACTTC.

The chain is built from TRBV3-1 (or the pseudogene TRBV3-2) and TRBJ2-1; 9 bases agree with TRBD2. The germline CDR1 and CDR2 sequences are LGHDT and YNNKEL (reference sequence). J gave up 6 bases and V 6 bases, and 9 bases lay outside the gene matches. CDR3 length: 15 amino acids. CDR3 protein: CASREGGGAFNEQFF. The CDR3 DNA sequence: TGTGCCAGCAGGGAAGGCGGGGGGGCTTTCAATGAGCAGTTCTTC.

CDR3 sequence (DNA): TGTGCCAGCAGACCTAGACAGGGCTCTAACACTGAAGCTTTCTTT. Its translation is CASRPRQGSNTEAFF. The chain employs TRBV28 and TRBJ1-1, with 7 bases that match TRBD1. CDR3 size: 15 residues. Germline values: CDR1 MDHEN, CDR2 SYDVKM. J was trimmed by 2 bases and V by 6 bases; bases with no gene match: 9.

This clone was seen only a few times. The chain links TRBV11-2 to TRBJ2-7; D could derive from TRBD1 or TRBD2 (5 bases each). V lost 1 base, J lost 3 bases, and 10 bases lay in between. Germline loops: CDR1 SGHAT, CDR2 FQNNGV. The CDR3 length is 14 residues. In DNA, the CDR3 is TGTGCCAGCAGCTTAGTCTGGGACCACTACGAGCAGTACGTC. This translates into CASSLVWDHYEQYV.

The chain carries TRBV10-3 and TRBJ1-2; D gene unclear. Germline CDR1 is ENHRY and CDR2 is SYGVKD. The V gene lost 0 bases and the J gene lost 2 bases, with 4 bases spanning the gap. The CDR3 spans 13 residues. The CDR3 loop is CAISESRNYGYTF. CDR3 nucleotide sequence: TGTGCCATCAGTGAGTCCAGGAACTATGGCTACACCTTC.

The V gene is TRBV3-1 (or the pseudogene TRBV3-2), the J gene TRBJ2-7; D perhaps matches TRBD2 (7 bases). Between the trimmed V and J ends, which lost 0 bases and 4 bases, there was a span of 16 bases. Germline V gene sequence: CDR1 LGHDT, CDR2 YNNKEL (reference sequence). The CDR3 is made up of 16 amino acids. The CDR3 sequence is CASSQDKGRGGYEQYV. The CDR3 DNA follows: TGTGCCAGCAGCCAAGATAAAGGCAGGGGAGGGTACGAGCAGTACGTC.

J is TRBJ1-1 and V is TRBV3-1 (or the pseudogene TRBV3-2); TRBD1 aligns across 8 bases. Germline trimming cut 11 bases from V and 0 bases from J; bases unmatched to any gene: 5. The CDR3 has 13 amino acids. Germline V CDR1 and CDR2: LGHDT, YNNKEL (reference sequence). The CDR3: CAVGTGLNTEAFF. The CDR3 bases are TGTGCCGTCGGGACAGGTTTGAACACTGAAGCTTTCTTT.

This chain links TRBV6-5 with TRBJ2-1, with 7 positions matching TRBD2. CDR3 length: 14 amino acids. J gave up 4 bases and V 5 bases, and 5 bases lay outside the gene matches. CDR1 and CDR2 (germline): MNHEY, SVGAGI. The CDR3 bases are TGTGCCAGCAGTCTCGGGGGGTCGTACAATGAGCAGTTCTTC. Its translation: CASSLGGSYNEQFF.

For the CDR3, the DNA is TGTGCCAGCAGCCCCAGACCCGAAGCGCGCAATACGCAGTATTTT. Amino acid sequence: CASSPRPEARNTQYF. V is TRBV11-2 and J is TRBJ2-3, with D unclear. Trimming left V 5 bases short and J 7 bases short, with 19 bases between. This CDR3 contains 15 residues. CDR1 is SGHAT and CDR2 is FQNNGV in the germline V gene.

This chain uses TRBV19 with TRBJ1-5, with 12 nucleotides matching TRBD1. The CDR3 consists of 16 residues. CDR1 LNHDA and CDR2 SQIVND come from the germline V gene (reference sequence). This CDR3 reads CGTSRDRGLRNQPQHF. The CDR3 DNA is TGTGGCACCTCTAGGGACAGGGGGCTTCGGAATCAGCCCCAGCATTTT.

The gene calls are TRBV14 and TRBJ2-3, with D hard to call. The CDR3 contains 15 residues. V was cut by 0 bases and J by 7 bases, with 14 bases left in between. Germline values: CDR1 SGHDN, CDR2 FVKESK. The CDR3 here is CASSQDPFRRNTQYF. CDR3 bases: TGTGCCAGCAGCCAAGATCCTTTCAGGCGGAATACGCAGTATTTT.

V is TRBV5-1 and J is TRBJ1-2, with D uncertain. The CDR3 is 15 amino acids. With 1 base removed from V and 2 bases from J, the gap between germline ends came to 12 bases. The V gene's germline CDR1 is SGHRS and CDR2 YFSETQ. Here the CDR3 reads CASSLYAGSNYGYTF. CDR3 DNA: TGCGCCAGCAGCTTGTATGCGGGATCGAACTATGGCTACACCTTC.

This chain links TRBV11-1 with TRBJ2-1; 10 nucleotides align to TRBD2. The CDR3 covers 15 residues. CDR1 and CDR2 (germline): SGHAT, FQDESV (reference sequence). With 5 bases clipped from V and 4 bases from J, the junction kept 5 bases outside the gene matches. The CDR3 nucleotides read TGTGCCAGCAGCCGTAGCGGGGGGCCATACAATGAGCAGTTCTTC. Translated, it gives CASSRSGGPYNEQFF.

In its sample, this clone was seen a few times. The V and J genes are TRBV20-1 and TRBJ2-1, with 7 bases matching TRBD2. Germline trimming cut 4 bases from V and 9 bases from J; bases unmatched to any gene: 3. The CDR3 consists of 11 residues. Germline V CDR1 and CDR2: DFQATT, SNEGSKA (reference sequence). CDR3 DNA: TGCAGTGCTAAAGCGGGAATTGAGCAGTTCTTC. It translates to CSAKAGIEQFF.

The V and J genes are TRBV9 and TRBJ1-2, with a tentative D call TRBD1 (6 bases). V was trimmed by 0 bases and J by 6 bases, leaving 12 bases between them. The CDR3 is made up of 14 amino acids. Germline assignment: CDR1 SGDLS and CDR2 YYNGEE. The CDR3 sequence: CASSVDPGENGYTF. CDR3 nucleotide sequence: TGTGCCAGCAGCGTAGATCCAGGGGAAAATGGCTACACCTTC.

V gene TRBV27 combines with J gene TRBJ1-6, with D possibly being TRBD1 (5 bases). Trimming pared 9 bases from V and 0 bases from J, leaving 9 bases between. The CDR3 is 14 residues long. The germline CDR1 and CDR2 sequences are MNHEY and SMNVEV (reference sequence). DNA for the CDR3: TGTGCCAGTTCCAGGGACTCCTATAATTCACCCCTCCACTTT. Amino acids: CASSRDSYNSPLHF.

CDR3 in amino acids: CASSEPGQQNGYTF. CDR3 DNA: TGCGCCAGCAGCGAACCGGGACAGCAGAATGGCTACACCTTC. The V call is TRBV5-1, the J call TRBJ1-2, with 7 bases matching TRBD1. Germline lookup yields CDR1 SGHRS and CDR2 YFSETQ. The trim removed 4 bases at V and 6 bases at J, leaving 9 bases unmatched. This CDR3 comprises 14 residues.

V usage is TRBV28 and J usage is TRBJ1-4; TRBD1 is a possible D gene (6 bases). There are 15 residues in the CDR3. V lost 2 bases, J lost 10 bases, and 17 bases lay in between. Germline values: CDR1 MDHEN, CDR2 SYDVKM. The CDR3 here is CASSLRDDGGRKLFF. The CDR3 DNA reads TGTGCCAGCAGTTTACGGGACGATGGGGGCCGAAAACTGTTTTTT.

This chain uses TRBV30 with TRBJ1-1, with TRBD1 as a possible D gene (6 bases). The CDR3 consists of 14 residues. Between the trimmed V and J ends, which lost 5 bases and 11 bases, there was a span of 24 bases. CDR1 is GTSNPN and CDR2 is SVGIG in the germline V gene (reference sequence). CDR3 sequence (DNA): TGTGCCTGGGTTGCCCTGACAGGAGGTAGGGATGCTTTCTTT. Amino acids: CAWVALTGGRDAFF.

The chain uses TRBV18 and TRBJ2-1, with a possible D match to TRBD1 (8 bases). CDR1 and CDR2 (germline): KGHSH, LQKENI. This CDR3 has 15 amino acids. V lost 5 bases and J lost 7, with 18 bases in between. CDR3 in amino acids: CASSIQGAGENEQFF. CDR3 DNA: TGTGCCAGCTCAATCCAGGGGGCGGGGGAGAATGAGCAGTTCTTC.

The CDR3 protein is CASGLGPDGVGSYNEQFF. Here the CDR3 DNA reads TGTGCTAGTGGCCTAGGCCCGGACGGGGTCGGATCCTACAATGAGCAGTTCTTC. V gene TRBV12-5 combines with J gene TRBJ2-1; D is perhaps TRBD2 (5 bases). Per germline, CDR1 LGHNT and CDR2 FRNRAP. The CDR3 runs 18 residues. V gave up 6 bases and J gave up 1 base, with 22 bases separating them.

This clone came up once. The rearrangement links TRBV5-1 to TRBJ2-3; D is uncertain. V lost 0 bases, J lost 5 bases, and 1 base lay in between. The germline V gene encodes CDR1 SGHRS and CDR2 YFSETQ. CDR3 length: 11 amino acids. CDR3 DNA sequence: TGCGCCAGCAGCTTGGAAGATACGCAGTATTTT. This gives the protein CASSLEDTQYF.

The V and J genes are TRBV7-9 and TRBJ2-1; TRBD2 agrees at 10 bases. CDR3 length equals 14 residues. The J segment lost 8 bases and the V segment lost 1 base, leaving 2 bases of the junction unmatched. The germline gives CDR1 SEHNR, CDR2 FQNEAQ (reference sequence). The CDR3, as DNA: TGTGCCAGCAGCTTAGGAGCGGGGGGGCATGAGCAGTTCTTC. Protein: CASSLGAGGHEQFF.

The J gene is TRBJ1-2, the V gene TRBV7-9; the match to TRBD1 covers 7 bases. Trimming at V came to 6 bases and at J to 4 bases, leaving 11 bases not matched to a gene. CDR1 and CDR2 from the germline V gene are SEHNR and FQNEAQ (reference sequence). The CDR3 loop spans 15 amino acids. CDR3 sequence reads: CASSHAGQSFYGYTF. For the CDR3, the DNA is TGTGCCAGCAGTCACGCGGGACAGTCTTTCTATGGCTACACCTTC.

This clone was counted once. The genes are TRBV18 and TRBJ2-5, with a tentative D call TRBD1 (6 bases). Trimming left V 3 bases short and J 5 bases short, with 13 bases between. The CDR3 runs to 14 residues. Germline CDR1 is KGHSH and CDR2 is LQKENI. The CDR3 sequence: CASSPDRTGETQYF. The CDR3 DNA reads TGTGCCAGCTCACCCGACAGGACGGGGGAGACCCAGTACTTC.

J is TRBJ2-5 and V is TRBV5-1, with D perhaps TRBD1 (5 bases). Deletions cut 1 base from V and 0 bases from J, with 10 bases between. This CDR3 comprises 15 residues. Germline V gene data show CDR1 as SGHRS and CDR2 as YFSETQ. CDR3 nucleotides: TGCGCCAGCAGCTTGTATTCAGGGAACCAAGAGACCCAGTACTTC. It codes for CASSLYSGNQETQYF.

This sequence joins TRBV11-2 and TRBJ1-5; D unresolved. Germline V gene lookup returns CDR1 SGHAT and CDR2 FQNNGV. This CDR3 is built from 15 residues. Trimming stripped 1 base from V and 0 bases from J, with 7 bases between. CDR3 region: CASSLGADSNQPQHF. CDR3 DNA sequence: TGTGCCAGCAGCTTAGGTGCGGATAGCAATCAGCCCCAGCATTTT.